This TCR beta chain was found in a study of T cell responses to AZD1222 COVID-19 vaccine. CDR3 length: 11 residues. Deletions cut 4 bases from V and 7 bases from J, with 4 bases between. Per the germline V gene, CDR1 is SGHTA and CDR2 is FQGNSA. TCRdb's copy holds only in-frame clones and misses some; the assay was immunoSEQ multiplex PCR. The sample lists 75,000 to 85,000 clones; about 92% were seen once. The V gene is TRBV7-2, the J gene TRBJ2-2; D unclear. Source: peripheral blood, taken on day 0 of AZD1222 vaccination. This TCR came from an adult in good health. The CDR3 DNA reads as TGTGCCAGCAGCTGGAGCGGGGAGCTGTTTTTT. Translating gives CASSWSGELFF. The full variable domain, with the rest looked up from reference TRBV7-2 and TRBJ2-2, is GAGVSQSPSNKVTEKGKDVELRCDPISGHTALYWYRQSLGQGLEFLIYFQGNSAPDKSGLPSDRFSAERTGGSVSTLTIQRTQQEDSAVYLCASSWSGELFFGEGSRLTVL.